The following is a TCR beta chain sequence with its context. Trimming at V came to 11 bases and at J to 1 base, leaving 11 bases not matched to a gene. Germline assignment: CDR1 MNHEY and CDR2 SMNVEV (reference sequence). The CDR3 totals 17 residues. The record originates from a study of blood T cell repertoires in COVID-19. Study-level background: Sites across the United States, Italy and Spain contributed samples from acute and convalescent COVID-19.

TCRdb keeps only in-frame clones here, not all; method: immunoSEQ multiplex PCR. Here the sample spans some 270,000 clones, approximately 88% being singletons. Individuals drawn from 24 US areas were about 18 to 95 years old. Which cohort a participant joined came from the clinical history participants gave. Each exposed participant met a COVID-19 case in the 2 weeks preceding study entry. Sequenced: PBMCs or T cells enriched from blood (not recorded which). The genes are TRBV27 and TRBJ2-7; 16 bases are shared with TRBD2. The TCR sequence derives from a woman aged 40 to 49 who had been exposed to COVID-19. DNA of the CDR3: TGTGCCGGCGACTGGGGGACTAGCGGGAGGGCATCCTACGAGCAGTACGTC. Translating gives CAGDWGTSGRASYEQYV.